This TCR beta chain emerged from a study of blood T cells in healthy people across ages. Alongside a J-beta primer mix, a sample-barcoded 5' primer served in a second PCR lasting roughly 7 to 11 cycles. Each cDNA molecule, via a template-switch adaptor with 12 random nucleotides, was tagged. TCRdb used MiXCR to reprocess the 5' RACE reads, holding one entry per CDR3 protein. Among approximately 1,000,000 distinct CDR3 sequences listed, under 55% were seen once. Germline V gene sequence: CDR1 MNHEY, CDR2 SMNVEV (reference sequence). CDR3 size: 13 residues. The origin of this receptor is a woman in her sixties or seventies in good health. The sequenced sample was blood. The rearrangement uses TRBV27 and TRBJ2-7, with D unresolved. The tail of the sequence fits TRBJ2-5 better, so the J call may be wrong. CDR3 in DNA: TGTGCCAGCAGTTTATTAGCCTTAGAGACCCAGTACTTC. Encoded protein: CASSLLALETQYF.